A single T cell receptor beta chain is shown here with its context. Its antigen is undetermined. This sample was included in a study of cytomegalovirus exposure and HLA in healthy donors. Looking at the study overall: The Caucasian-associated ancestry cluster contained 81% of the approximately 390 genotyped donors. Whole-study findings and limits: According to reports, the classifier identified cytomegalovirus status with high specificity and sensitivity. It was 150 or so TCR beta chains that were listed as cytomegalovirus-associated.

CDR1 and CDR2 (germline): SGHTA, FQGNSA. The CDR3 length is 15 residues. Deletions cut 3 bases from V and 1 base from J, with 10 bases between. With 60 Vbeta and 13 Jbeta primers, the PCR was carried out. Profiling relied on immunoSEQ multiplex PCR, and the TCRdb table lists in-frame clones only, not all of them. This sample has about 180,000 clones, with more than 75% found just once. V is TRBV7-2 and J is TRBJ1-5; no reliable D call. This TCR derives from a man aged 35-49 years in good health and CMV-seronegative. Sequencing input: PBMCs. DNA of the CDR3: TGTGCCAGCAGCTTTAGCGGCGGGAGCAATCAGCCCCAGCATTTT. It translates to CASSFSGGSNQPQHF.